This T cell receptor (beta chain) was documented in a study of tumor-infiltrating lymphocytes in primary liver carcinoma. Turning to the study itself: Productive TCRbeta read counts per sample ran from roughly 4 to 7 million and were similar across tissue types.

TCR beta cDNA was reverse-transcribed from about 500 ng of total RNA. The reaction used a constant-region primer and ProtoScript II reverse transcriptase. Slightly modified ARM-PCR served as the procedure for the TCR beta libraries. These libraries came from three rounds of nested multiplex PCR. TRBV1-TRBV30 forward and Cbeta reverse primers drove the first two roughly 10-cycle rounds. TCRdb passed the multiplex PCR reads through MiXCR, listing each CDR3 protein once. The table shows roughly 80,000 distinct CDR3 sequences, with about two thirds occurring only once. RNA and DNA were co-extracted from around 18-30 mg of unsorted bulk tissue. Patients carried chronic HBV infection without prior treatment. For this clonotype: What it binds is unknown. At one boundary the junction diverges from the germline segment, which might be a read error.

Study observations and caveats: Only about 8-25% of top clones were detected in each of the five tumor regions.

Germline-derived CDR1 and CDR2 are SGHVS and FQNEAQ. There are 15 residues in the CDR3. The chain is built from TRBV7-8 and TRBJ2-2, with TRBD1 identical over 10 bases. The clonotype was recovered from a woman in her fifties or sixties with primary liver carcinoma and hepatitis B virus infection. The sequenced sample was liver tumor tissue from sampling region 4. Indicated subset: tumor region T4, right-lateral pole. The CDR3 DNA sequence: TGTGCCAGCAGCCAGGGACAGGGGTGGACCGGGGAGCTATTATTT. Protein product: CASSQGQGWTGELLF.